This T cell receptor beta chain was found in a study of T cell responses to AZD1222 COVID-19 vaccine. A remark on this clone: The antigen remains unidentified.

The method was immunoSEQ multiplex PCR; TCRdb's version includes in-frame clones alone and lacks a portion of them. The sample holds 100,000 to 110,000 clones, more than 75% seen once. Trimming took 0 bases from V and 5 from J; bases not matched to a gene: 8. The CDR3 length is 18 residues. CDR1 and CDR2 from the germline V gene are SGHTA and FQGNSA. Whole-study findings and limits: Unmutated variant regions are reportedly the target of nearly half of TCRs that are spike-specific. No day 14 peak samples; only post-peak repertoires were characterized. After two AZD1222 doses, spike-specific TCR breadth and depth rose versus day 0. Vaccine-related CD4 TCRs covered spike, predominating at 160-218 and 743-854.

The sequences come from peripheral blood, collected on day 0 of MenACWY control vaccination. The V and J genes are TRBV7-2 and TRBJ2-2; TRBD2 matches 11 bases. The sequence was collected from an adult in good health. Here the CDR3 reads CASSLAPSSGGATGELFF. In nucleotides, the CDR3 is TGTGCCAGCAGCTTAGCCCCTAGTAGCGGGGGGGCAACCGGGGAGCTGTTTTTT.